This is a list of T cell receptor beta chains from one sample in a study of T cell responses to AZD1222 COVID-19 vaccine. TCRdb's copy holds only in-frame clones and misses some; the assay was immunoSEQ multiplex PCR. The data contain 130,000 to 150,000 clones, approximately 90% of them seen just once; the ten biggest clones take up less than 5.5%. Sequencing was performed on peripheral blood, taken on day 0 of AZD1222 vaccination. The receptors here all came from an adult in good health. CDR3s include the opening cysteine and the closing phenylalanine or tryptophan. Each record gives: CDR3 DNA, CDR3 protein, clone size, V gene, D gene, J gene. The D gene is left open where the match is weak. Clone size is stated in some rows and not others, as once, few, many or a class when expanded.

CDR3nt: TGTGCCACTACTTCCGAGAACACCGGGGAGCTGTTTTTT; CDR3aa: CATTSENTGELFF; abundance: -; v_gene: TRBV7-3; d_gene: -; j_gene: TRBJ2-2
CDR3nt: TGCGCCAGCAGCCAACGACAGGGGGCTTCTAATGAAAAACTGTTTTTT; CDR3aa: CASSQRQGASNEKLFF; abundance: -; v_gene: TRBV4-3; d_gene: TRBD1; j_gene: TRBJ1-4
CDR3nt: TGCGCCAGCAGCTTCGTGACTAGCGGGGGGGAAGGCGAGCAGTACTTC; CDR3aa: CASSFVTSGGEGEQYF; abundance: -; v_gene: TRBV5-1; d_gene: TRBD2; j_gene: TRBJ2-7
CDR3nt: TGCGCCAGCAGTTGGGGGACAGAGGATGGCTACACCTTC; CDR3aa: CASSWGTEDGYTF; abundance: -; v_gene: TRBV5-1; d_gene: TRBD1; j_gene: TRBJ1-2
CDR3nt: TGTGCCAGCAGTTACTACGGGACAGGGGGATGGAATGAGCAGTTCTTC; CDR3aa: CASSYYGTGGWNEQFF; abundance: -; v_gene: TRBV6-5; d_gene: TRBD1; j_gene: TRBJ2-1
CDR3nt: TGTGCCAGCAGCCAATCAGGGCTTGGCTACACCTTC; CDR3aa: CASSQSGLGYTF; abundance: -; v_gene: TRBV3-1/TRBV3-2; d_gene: -; j_gene: TRBJ1-2
CDR3nt: TGTGCCAGCAGCCATCCCTCCGCGGGAGGGGACTACGAGCAGTACTTC; CDR3aa: CASSHPSAGGDYEQYF; abundance: -; v_gene: TRBV4-2; d_gene: TRBD2; j_gene: TRBJ2-7
CDR3nt: TGTGCCAGTAGTATGGGGCGATGGGAGACCCAGTACTTC; CDR3aa: CASSMGRWETQYF; abundance: -; v_gene: TRBV19; d_gene: -; j_gene: TRBJ2-5
CDR3nt: TGTGCCAGCAGTCCCCCCCGGGGGGGGAACACTGAAGCTTTCTTT; CDR3aa: CASSPPRGGNTEAFF; abundance: -; v_gene: TRBV28; d_gene: -; j_gene: TRBJ1-1
CDR3nt: TGTGCCAGCAGGGGGACATTTAGCAATCAGCCCCAGCATTTT; CDR3aa: CASRGTFSNQPQHF; abundance: -; v_gene: TRBV27; d_gene: -; j_gene: TRBJ1-5
CDR3nt: TGCGCCAGCAGCATCCTCCCCGGGGGGGACGAGCAGTACTTC; CDR3aa: CASSILPGGDEQYF; abundance: -; v_gene: TRBV5-1; d_gene: TRBD2; j_gene: TRBJ2-7
CDR3nt: TGTGCCGGGGGGAGTGGAGGGGAGATAACGGAAGCTTTCTTT; CDR3aa: CAGGSGGEITEAFF; abundance: many; v_gene: TRBV6-5; d_gene: -; j_gene: TRBJ1-1
CDR3nt: TGTGCCAGCAGCGTATCACCTGGAAGGGCATCTAATGAAAAACTGTTTTTT; CDR3aa: CASSVSPGRASNEKLFF; abundance: -; v_gene: TRBV9; d_gene: -; j_gene: TRBJ1-4
CDR3nt: TGTGCCAGCAGATTTAACAGGGAGAACACTGAAGCTTTCTTT; CDR3aa: CASRFNRENTEAFF; abundance: -; v_gene: TRBV7-9; d_gene: -; j_gene: TRBJ1-1
CDR3nt: TGTGCCAGCAGCGCCGGCATCGACTCCTACGAGCAGTACTTC; CDR3aa: CASSAGIDSYEQYF; abundance: -; v_gene: TRBV7-9; d_gene: -; j_gene: TRBJ2-7
CDR3nt: TGTGCCTCACAGGGGGGAATGTCTGGAAACACCATATATTTT; CDR3aa: CASQGGMSGNTIYF; abundance: -; v_gene: TRBV2; d_gene: TRBD1; j_gene: TRBJ1-3
CDR3nt: TGTGCCAGCAGCTTAGCTTCCCCCGGGACAGGCCAAGAGACCCAGTACTTC; CDR3aa: CASSLASPGTGQETQYF; abundance: -; v_gene: TRBV11-1; d_gene: TRBD1; j_gene: TRBJ2-5
CDR3nt: TGTGCCAGCAGTGAAGGTTGGTCCTACGAGCAGTACTTC; CDR3aa: CASSEGWSYEQYF; abundance: -; v_gene: TRBV6-1; d_gene: -; j_gene: TRBJ2-7
CDR3nt: TGTGCCAGCAGTTACCCCAGCTACAATGAGCAGTTCTTC; CDR3aa: CASSYPSYNEQFF; abundance: -; v_gene: TRBV6-2/TRBV6-3; d_gene: -; j_gene: TRBJ2-1
CDR3nt: TGTGCCAGCAGATTTAGTCGGGGCCCCCACGATGAGCAGTTCTTC; CDR3aa: CASRFSRGPHDEQFF; abundance: -; v_gene: TRBV7-2; d_gene: -; j_gene: TRBJ2-1
CDR3nt: TGTGCCAGCAGCCAAGATCCCCCACTAGCGGGGTCGGGGGAGACCCAGTACTTC; CDR3aa: CASSQDPPLAGSGETQYF; abundance: -; v_gene: TRBV14; d_gene: TRBD2; j_gene: TRBJ2-5
CDR3nt: TGTGCCAGTAGTATAGGATACGGGACAGCATACAATGAGCAGTTCTTC; CDR3aa: CASSIGYGTAYNEQFF; abundance: -; v_gene: TRBV19; d_gene: TRBD1; j_gene: TRBJ2-1
CDR3nt: TGCGCCAGCAGCCTAACAGAAATGAACACTGAAGCTTTCTTT; CDR3aa: CASSLTEMNTEAFF; abundance: -; v_gene: TRBV5-1; d_gene: -; j_gene: TRBJ1-1
CDR3nt: TGTGCCAGCAGCCGAGCCCGACTAGCGGGGGGTATACAAGAGACCCAGTACTTC; CDR3aa: CASSRARLAGGIQETQYF; abundance: -; v_gene: TRBV5-8; d_gene: TRBD2; j_gene: TRBJ2-5
CDR3nt: TGCGCCAGCAGCCAAGCCCCCGGGGGGCTGATCTATAATTCACCCCTCCACTTT; CDR3aa: CASSQAPGGLIYNSPLHF; abundance: -; v_gene: TRBV4-1; d_gene: -; j_gene: TRBJ1-6
CDR3nt: TGTGCCAGCAGTGAAAGGTCGGTGGGACAGGGCAAGCGTGGCTACACCTTC; CDR3aa: CASSERSVGQGKRGYTF; abundance: once; v_gene: TRBV2; d_gene: TRBD1; j_gene: TRBJ1-2
CDR3nt: TGTGCCAGCTCACCATCGGCAGGGGATGCCAAAAACATTCAGTACTTC; CDR3aa: CASSPSAGDAKNIQYF; abundance: -; v_gene: TRBV18; d_gene: -; j_gene: TRBJ2-4
CDR3nt: TGTGCCAGCAGTACGGGGCCCTACGAGCAGTACTTC; CDR3aa: CASSTGPYEQYF; abundance: -; v_gene: TRBV6-2/TRBV6-3; d_gene: -; j_gene: TRBJ2-7
CDR3nt: TGTGCCAGCAGTGAGGGACAGGGCACTGAAGCTTTCTTT; CDR3aa: CASSEGQGTEAFF; abundance: -; v_gene: TRBV6-1; d_gene: TRBD1; j_gene: TRBJ1-1
CDR3nt: TGTGCCAGCAGCAACAGGGGTTCACCCTTCCACTTT; CDR3aa: CASSNRGSPFHF; abundance: once; v_gene: TRBV6-5; d_gene: TRBD1; j_gene: TRBJ1-6
CDR3nt: TGTGCCAGCAGCCCGGACAAAATTGGAAACACCATATATTTT; CDR3aa: CASSPDKIGNTIYF; abundance: -; v_gene: TRBV13; d_gene: -; j_gene: TRBJ1-3
CDR3nt: TGCGCCAGCAGAAGAGGAGACAGGGGGCCTTCACAAACCTACAATGAGCAGTTCTTC; CDR3aa: CASRRGDRGPSQTYNEQFF; abundance: once; v_gene: TRBV5-1; d_gene: TRBD1; j_gene: TRBJ2-1
CDR3nt: TGTGCCAGCAGCCCGAAAGGGAGACAGGGCTCCTACGAGCAGTACTTC; CDR3aa: CASSPKGRQGSYEQYF; abundance: -; v_gene: TRBV7-3; d_gene: TRBD1; j_gene: TRBJ2-7
CDR3nt: TGTGCCTCGGGAACCGCGGGGGGGGAGCTGTTTTTT; CDR3aa: CASGTAGGELFF; abundance: -; v_gene: TRBV19; d_gene: -; j_gene: TRBJ2-2
CDR3nt: TGTGCCAGCAGCTTTACAGACTACAATGAGCAGTTCTTC; CDR3aa: CASSFTDYNEQFF; abundance: -; v_gene: TRBV5-6; d_gene: -; j_gene: TRBJ2-1
CDR3nt: TGTGCCAGCAGCCTGGACAGGGGTAGCAATCAGCCCCAGCATTTT; CDR3aa: CASSLDRGSNQPQHF; abundance: -; v_gene: TRBV28; d_gene: TRBD1; j_gene: TRBJ1-5